The 4 T cell receptor beta chains presented below share a single source sample, sequenced in a study of blood T cell repertoires in COVID-19. Here immunoSEQ multiplex PCR was the method, and the copy in TCRdb shows in-frame clones only, minus some. This table holds about 200,000 clones, 70% to 90% found once. Sample: PBMCs or T cells enriched from blood (not recorded which). Source of these receptors: a woman in her thirties or forties with acute COVID-19.

V and J are TRBV27 and TRBJ1-4; D possibly corresponds to TRBD1 (6 bases). This CDR3 has 13 residues. V lost 5 bases, J lost 8 bases, and 12 bases lay in between. Germline V gene sequence: CDR1 MNHEY, CDR2 SMNVEV (reference sequence). The CDR3 here is CASSQGYGEKLFF. CDR3 nucleotide sequence: TGTGCCAGCAGTCAGGGGTATGGCGAAAAACTGTTTTTT.

The genes are TRBV14 and TRBJ1-2; TRBD1 might be the D (6 bases). V was shortened by 4 bases and J by 2 bases, with 17 bases between the two germline ends. The CDR3 is 16 amino acids. The germline V gene encodes CDR1 SGHDN and CDR2 FVKESK. CDR3 in DNA: TGTGCCAGCAGCCTTTTCCGAGGGGGGGGGAACTATGGCTACACCTTC. Its protein product is CASSLFRGGGNYGYTF.

This chain connects TRBV11-3 to TRBJ2-2; D is possibly TRBD1 (6 bases). Germline loops: CDR1 SGHNT, CDR2 YENEEA. Between the trimmed V and J ends, which lost 0 bases and 7 bases, there was a span of 12 bases. The CDR3 spans 15 residues. The chain's CDR3 is CASSLDSRGHGELFF. DNA of the CDR3: TGTGCCAGCAGCTTAGATTCCAGGGGACACGGGGAGCTGTTTTTT. The full variable domain, with the rest looked up from reference TRBV11-3 and TRBJ2-2, is EAGVVQSPRYKIIEKKQPVAFWCNPISGHNTLYWYLQNLGQGPELLIRYENEEAVDDSQLPKDRFSAERLKGVDSTLKIQPAELGDSAVYLCASSLDSRGHGELFFGEGSRLTVL.

This rearrangement joins TRBV19 to TRBJ2-7; a possible D gene is TRBD1 (6 bases). V was trimmed by 8 bases and J by 0 bases, leaving 14 bases between them. The V gene's germline CDR1 is LNHDA and CDR2 SQIVND (reference sequence). CDR3 length equals 14 residues. The CDR3 coding sequence is TGTGCCAGTCGCGGCCGGGACAACTCCTACGAGCAGTACTTC. Translated, it gives CASRGRDNSYEQYF.